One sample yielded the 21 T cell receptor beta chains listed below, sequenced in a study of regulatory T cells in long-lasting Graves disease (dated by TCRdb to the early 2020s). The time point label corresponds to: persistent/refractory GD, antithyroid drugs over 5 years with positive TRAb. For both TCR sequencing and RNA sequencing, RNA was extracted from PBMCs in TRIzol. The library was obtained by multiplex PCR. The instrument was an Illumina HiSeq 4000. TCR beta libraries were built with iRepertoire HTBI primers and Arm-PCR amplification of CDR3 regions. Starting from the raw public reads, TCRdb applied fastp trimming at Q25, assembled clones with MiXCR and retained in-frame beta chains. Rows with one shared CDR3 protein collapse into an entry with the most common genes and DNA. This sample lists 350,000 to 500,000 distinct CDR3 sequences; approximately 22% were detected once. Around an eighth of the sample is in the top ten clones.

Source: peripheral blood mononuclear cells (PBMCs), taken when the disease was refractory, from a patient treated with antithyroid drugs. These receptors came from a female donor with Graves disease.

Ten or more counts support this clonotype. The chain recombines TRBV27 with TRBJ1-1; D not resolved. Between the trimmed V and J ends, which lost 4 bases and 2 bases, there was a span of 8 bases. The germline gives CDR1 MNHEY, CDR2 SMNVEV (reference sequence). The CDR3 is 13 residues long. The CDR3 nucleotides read TGTGCCAGCAGTTGGTACAGCAACACTGAAGCTTTCTTT. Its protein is CASSWYSNTEAFF.

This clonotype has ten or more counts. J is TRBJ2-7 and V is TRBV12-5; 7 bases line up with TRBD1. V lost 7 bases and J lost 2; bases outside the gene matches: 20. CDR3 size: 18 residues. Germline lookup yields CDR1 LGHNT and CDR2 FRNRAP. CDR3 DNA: TGTGCTAGTGTCATCATCCCCCCCGACAGGGATAGTGCCTACGAGCAGTACTTC. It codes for CASVIIPPDRDSAYEQYF.

The CDR3 loop is CATGGTSGYNEQFF. The CDR3, as DNA: TGTGCCACCGGCGGGACTAGCGGCTACAATGAGCAGTTCTTC. The chain has TRBV28 and TRBJ2-1, with 11 bases fitting TRBD2. Germline CDR1 reads MDHEN; CDR2 reads SYDVKM. The CDR3 totals 14 residues. V lost 10 bases and J lost 3; bases outside the gene matches: 5.

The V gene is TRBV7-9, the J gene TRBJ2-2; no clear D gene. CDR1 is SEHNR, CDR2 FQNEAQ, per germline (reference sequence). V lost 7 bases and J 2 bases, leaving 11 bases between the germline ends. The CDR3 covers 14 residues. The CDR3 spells CASTQLQNTGELFF. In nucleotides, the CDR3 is TGTGCCAGCACCCAATTACAAAACACCGGGGAGCTGTTTTTT.

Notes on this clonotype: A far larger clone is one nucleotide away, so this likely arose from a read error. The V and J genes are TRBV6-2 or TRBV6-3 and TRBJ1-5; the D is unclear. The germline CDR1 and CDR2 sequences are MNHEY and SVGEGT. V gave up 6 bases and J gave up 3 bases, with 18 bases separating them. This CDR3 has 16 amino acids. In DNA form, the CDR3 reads TGTGCCAGCAGGGATACTCGGGCCCCCACCAATCAGCCCCAGCATTTT. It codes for CASRDTRAPTNQPQHF.

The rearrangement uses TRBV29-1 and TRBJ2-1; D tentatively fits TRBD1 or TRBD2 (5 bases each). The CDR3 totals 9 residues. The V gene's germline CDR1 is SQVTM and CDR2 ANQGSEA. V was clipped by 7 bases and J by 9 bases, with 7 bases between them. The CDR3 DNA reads TGCAGCGCTGGGGGTGAGCAGTTCTTC. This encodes CSAGGEQFF.

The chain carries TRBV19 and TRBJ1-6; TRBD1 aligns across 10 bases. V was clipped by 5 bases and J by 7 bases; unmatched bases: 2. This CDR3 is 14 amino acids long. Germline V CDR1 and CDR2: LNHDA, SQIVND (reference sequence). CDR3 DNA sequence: TGTGCCAGTAGTCCGGACAGGGGGAATTCACCCCTCCACTTT. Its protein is CASSPDRGNSPLHF.

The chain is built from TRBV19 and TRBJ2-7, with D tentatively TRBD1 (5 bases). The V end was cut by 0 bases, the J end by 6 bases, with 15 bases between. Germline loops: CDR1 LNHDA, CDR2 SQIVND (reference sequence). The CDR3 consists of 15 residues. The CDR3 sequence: CASSIDHKTVIEQYF. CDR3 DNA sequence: TGTGCCAGTAGTATAGATCACAAGACAGTTATCGAGCAGTACTTC.

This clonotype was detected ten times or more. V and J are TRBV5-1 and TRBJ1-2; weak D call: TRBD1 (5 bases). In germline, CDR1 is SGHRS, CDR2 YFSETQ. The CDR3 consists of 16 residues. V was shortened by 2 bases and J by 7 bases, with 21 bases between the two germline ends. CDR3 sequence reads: CASSFHQGHQYIGYTF. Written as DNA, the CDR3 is TGCGCCAGCAGCTTTCACCAGGGCCACCAATACATTGGCTACACCTTC.

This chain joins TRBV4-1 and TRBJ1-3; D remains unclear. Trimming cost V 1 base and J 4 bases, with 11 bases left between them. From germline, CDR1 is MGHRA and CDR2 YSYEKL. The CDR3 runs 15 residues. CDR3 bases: TGCGCCAGCAGCCAAGTTCTGGATTCAGGAAACACCATATATTTT. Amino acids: CASSQVLDSGNTIYF.

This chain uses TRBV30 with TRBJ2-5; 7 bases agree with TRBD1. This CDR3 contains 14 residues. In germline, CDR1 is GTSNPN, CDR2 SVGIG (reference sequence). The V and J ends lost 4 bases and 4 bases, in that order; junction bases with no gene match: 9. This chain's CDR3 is CAWKGGQGRETQYF. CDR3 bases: TGTGCCTGGAAAGGGGGCCAGGGTCGAGAGACCCAGTACTTC.

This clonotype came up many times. CDR3 in DNA: TGTGCCAGCGCAAGAAGAGAAGAGACCCAGTACTTC. The encoded protein is CASARREETQYF. The chain employs TRBV28 and TRBJ2-5; D unresolved. With 8 bases removed from V and 3 bases from J, the gap between germline ends came to 10 bases. The CDR3 loop spans 12 amino acids. From germline, CDR1 is MDHEN and CDR2 SYDVKM.

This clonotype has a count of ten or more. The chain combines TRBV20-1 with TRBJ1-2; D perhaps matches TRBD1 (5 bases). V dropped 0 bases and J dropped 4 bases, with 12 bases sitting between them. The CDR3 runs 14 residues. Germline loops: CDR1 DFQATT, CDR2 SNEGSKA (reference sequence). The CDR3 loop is CSAREAGWPYGYTF. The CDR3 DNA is TGCAGTGCTAGAGAGGCAGGGTGGCCCTATGGCTACACCTTC.

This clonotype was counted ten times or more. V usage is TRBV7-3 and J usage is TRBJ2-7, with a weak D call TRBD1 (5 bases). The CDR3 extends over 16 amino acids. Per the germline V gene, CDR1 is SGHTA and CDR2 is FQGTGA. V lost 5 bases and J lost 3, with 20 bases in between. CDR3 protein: CASSPPPGQGRYEQYF. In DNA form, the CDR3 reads TGTGCCAGCAGCCCCCCTCCCGGGCAGGGCCGCTACGAGCAGTACTTC. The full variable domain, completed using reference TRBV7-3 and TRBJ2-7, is GAGVSQTPSNKVTEKGKYVELRCDPISGHTALYWYRQSLGQGPEFLIYFQGTGAADDSGLPNDRFFAVRPEGSVSTLKIQRTERGDSAVYLCASSPPPGQGRYEQYFGPGTRLTVT.

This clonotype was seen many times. The CDR3, as DNA: TGTGCCAGCAGTTTGACGGGTGGGGAGACTAATGAAAAACTGTTTTTT. It yields the protein CASSLTGGETNEKLFF. This chain uses TRBV12-3 or TRBV12-4 with TRBJ1-4; D is uncertain. The CDR3 is 16 amino acids. V was cut by 3 bases and J by 2 bases, with 13 bases left in between.

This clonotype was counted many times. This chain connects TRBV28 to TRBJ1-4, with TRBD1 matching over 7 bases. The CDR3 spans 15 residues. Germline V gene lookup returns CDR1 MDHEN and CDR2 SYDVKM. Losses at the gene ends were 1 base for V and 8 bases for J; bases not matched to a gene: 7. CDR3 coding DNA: TGTGCCAGCAGTTTATCGGCAGGGGGGAAAGAAAAACTGTTTTTT. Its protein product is CASSLSAGGKEKLFF.

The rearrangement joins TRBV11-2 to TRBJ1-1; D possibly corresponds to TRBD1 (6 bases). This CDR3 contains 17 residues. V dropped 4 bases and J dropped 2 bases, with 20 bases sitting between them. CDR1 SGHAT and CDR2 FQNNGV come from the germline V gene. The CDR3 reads CASSSTRGPLGNTEAFF. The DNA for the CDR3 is TGTGCCAGCAGCTCGACCCGGGGGCCTTTGGGAAACACTGAAGCTTTCTTT.

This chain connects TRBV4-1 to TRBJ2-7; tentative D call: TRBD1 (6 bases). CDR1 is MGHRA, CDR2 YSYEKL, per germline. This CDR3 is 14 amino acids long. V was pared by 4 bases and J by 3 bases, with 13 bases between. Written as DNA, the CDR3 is TGCGCCAGCAGCCGCAGACAGGACCTCTACGAGCAGTACTTC. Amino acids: CASSRRQDLYEQYF.

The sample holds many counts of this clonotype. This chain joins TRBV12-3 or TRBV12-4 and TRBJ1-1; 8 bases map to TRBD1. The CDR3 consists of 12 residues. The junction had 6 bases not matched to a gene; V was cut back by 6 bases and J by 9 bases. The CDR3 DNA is TGTGCCAGCAGCCTCACAGGGGGGAAAGCTTTCTTT. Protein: CASSLTGGKAFF.

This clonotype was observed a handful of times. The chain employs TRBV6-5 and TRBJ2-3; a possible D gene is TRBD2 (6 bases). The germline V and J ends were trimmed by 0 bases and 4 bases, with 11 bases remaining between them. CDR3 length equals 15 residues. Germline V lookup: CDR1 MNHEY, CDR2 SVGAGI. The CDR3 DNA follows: TGTGCCAGCAGTTACTCCGGTGGAGGGTCAGATACGCAGTATTTT. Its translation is CASSYSGGGSDTQYF.

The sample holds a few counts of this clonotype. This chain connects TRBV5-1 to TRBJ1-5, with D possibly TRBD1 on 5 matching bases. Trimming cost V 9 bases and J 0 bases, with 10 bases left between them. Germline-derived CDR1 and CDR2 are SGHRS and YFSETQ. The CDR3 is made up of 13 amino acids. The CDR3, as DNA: TGCGCCACCACAGGCTATAGCAATCAGCCCCAGCATTTT. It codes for CATTGYSNQPQHF.